This T cell receptor beta chain appears in the sequencing data of a study of blood T cell repertoires in COVID-19. As for the study in general: The cDNA or gDNA used as material had been derived from T cells, B-cell-depleted T cells, or PBMCs.

Method: immunoSEQ multiplex PCR; TCRdb's copy keeps in-frame clones and lacks some. The sample records over 95,000 clones, over 80% being singletons. V gave up 0 bases and J gave up 13 bases, with 11 bases separating them. The CDR3 contains 13 residues. Germline CDR1 is SGHRS and CDR2 is YFSETQ. The genes are TRBV5-1 and TRBJ1-6; D gene ambiguous. This TCR came from a man between 65 and 85 years old with active or convalescent COVID-19. Sequencing was performed on peripheral blood. The CDR3 sequence: CASSLASGTPLHF. In nucleotides, the CDR3 is TGCGCCAGCAGCTTGGCCTCGGGAACTCCCCTCCACTTT. The variable domain in full, with the rest retrieved from reference TRBV5-1 and TRBJ1-6, is KAGVTQTPRYLIKTRGQQVTLSCSPISGHRSVSWYQQTPGQGLQFLFEYFSETQRNKGNFPGRFSGRQFSNSRSEMNVSTLELGDSALYLCASSLASGTPLHFGNGTRLTVT.